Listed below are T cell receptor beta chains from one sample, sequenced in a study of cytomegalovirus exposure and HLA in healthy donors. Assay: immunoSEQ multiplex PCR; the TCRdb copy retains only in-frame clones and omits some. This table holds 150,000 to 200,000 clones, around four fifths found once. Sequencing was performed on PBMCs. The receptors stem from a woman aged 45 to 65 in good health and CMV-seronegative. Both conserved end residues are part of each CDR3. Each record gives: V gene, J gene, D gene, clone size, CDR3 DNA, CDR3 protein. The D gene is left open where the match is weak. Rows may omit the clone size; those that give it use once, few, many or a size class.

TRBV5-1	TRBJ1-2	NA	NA	TGCGCCAGCACAGCCTGGGCAGGTCCTAAGGTAGATGGCTACACCTTC	CASTAWAGPKVDGYTF
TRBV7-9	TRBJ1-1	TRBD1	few	TGTGCCAGCAGCCCGGACAGGGGGGGCACTGAAGCTTTCTTT	CASSPDRGGTEAFF
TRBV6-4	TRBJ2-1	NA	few	TGTGCCAGCAGTGACTCAGACAAGAAGTCCTACAATGAGCAGTTCTTC	CASSDSDKKSYNEQFF
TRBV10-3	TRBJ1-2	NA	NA	TGTGCCATCAGTGAGTTTAGGGGAGGGGATGGCTACACCTTC	CAISEFRGGDGYTF
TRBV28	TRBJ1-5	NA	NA	TGTGCCAGCAGCCACTGGCCGGGAGATGGTCAGCCCCAGCATTTT	CASSHWPGDGQPQHF
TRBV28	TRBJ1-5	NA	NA	TGTGCCAGCAGTTTAGGACAGAGGAATCAGCCCCAGCATTTT	CASSLGQRNQPQHF
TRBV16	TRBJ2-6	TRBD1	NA	TGTGCCAGCAGCCAAGGGTTTAAGGGGGCGCCTGGGGCCAACGTCCTGACTTTC	CASSQGFKGAPGANVLTF
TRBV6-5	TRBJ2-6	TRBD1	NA	TGTGCCAGCAGTTCACAGGGGTTCTCTGGGGCCAACGTCCTGACTTTC	CASSSQGFSGANVLTF
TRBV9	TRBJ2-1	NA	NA	TGTGCCAGCAGCGTGTCAGACTCGGCGTGGGAGCAGTTCTTC	CASSVSDSAWEQFF
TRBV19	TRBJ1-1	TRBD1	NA	TGTGCCAGTAGTACCCGACAGGGCGACACTGAAGCTTTCTTT	CASSTRQGDTEAFF
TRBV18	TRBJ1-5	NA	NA	TGTGCCAGCTCACCCCCAGGGCATTATAGCAATCAGCCCCAGCATTTT	CASSPPGHYSNQPQHF
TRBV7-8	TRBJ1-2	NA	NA	TGTGCCAGCAGCTTAACCTCGGGGATTATCTATGGCTACACCTTC	CASSLTSGIIYGYTF
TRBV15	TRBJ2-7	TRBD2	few	TGTGCCACCAGCAGAGGAGCTAGCGGTAGCGGGGAAGACGAGCAGTACTTC	CATSRGASGSGEDEQYF
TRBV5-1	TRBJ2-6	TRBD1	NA	TGCGCCAGCAGCTCGGGACAGACGAGCTCTGGGGCCAACGTCCTGACTTTC	CASSSGQTSSGANVLTF
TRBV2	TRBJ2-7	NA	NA	TGTGCCAGCAGTGGTCAGGGCTACGAGCAGTACTTC	CASSGQGYEQYF
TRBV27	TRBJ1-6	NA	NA	TGTGCCAGCAGTTTACTGGTCCAGGCCAATAATTCACCCCTCCACTTT	CASSLLVQANNSPLHF
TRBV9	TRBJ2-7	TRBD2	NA	TGTGCCAGCAGCGCCCTTAGCGGGGGGGCCACTGGTGACGAGCAGTACTTC	CASSALSGGATGDEQYF
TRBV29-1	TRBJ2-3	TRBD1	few	TGCAGCGTTGAAGATTGGCAACAGGGGGGAGATACGCAGTATTTT	CSVEDWQQGGDTQYF
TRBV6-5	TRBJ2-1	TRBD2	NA	TGTGCCAGCAGACAAGTGAGCGGGAGTCGTGAGCAGTTCTTC	CASRQVSGSREQFF
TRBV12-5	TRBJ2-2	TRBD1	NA	TGTGCTAGTGGTTTCCGCATACTCGGGACAGGGGGCAACACCGGGGAGCTGTTTTTT	CASGFRILGTGGNTGELFF
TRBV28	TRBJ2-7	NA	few	TGTGCCAGCAGTTTTGTGAGGCTAGCGACTTACGAGCAGTACTTC	CASSFVRLATYEQYF
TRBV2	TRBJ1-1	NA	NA	TGTGCCAGCAGTGAAGTAGTCCGAGCAGCTTTCTTT	CASSEVVRAAFF
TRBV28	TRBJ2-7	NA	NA	TGTGCCAGCAGTGTTCAGGGGAACGGTCCCTTCTACGAGCAGTACTTC	CASSVQGNGPFYEQYF
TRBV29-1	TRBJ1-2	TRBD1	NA	TGCAGCGTTGTCGCCACACCCATAGGACAGGGACTGACCCCCCCTGGCTACACCTTC	CSVVATPIGQGLTPPGYTF